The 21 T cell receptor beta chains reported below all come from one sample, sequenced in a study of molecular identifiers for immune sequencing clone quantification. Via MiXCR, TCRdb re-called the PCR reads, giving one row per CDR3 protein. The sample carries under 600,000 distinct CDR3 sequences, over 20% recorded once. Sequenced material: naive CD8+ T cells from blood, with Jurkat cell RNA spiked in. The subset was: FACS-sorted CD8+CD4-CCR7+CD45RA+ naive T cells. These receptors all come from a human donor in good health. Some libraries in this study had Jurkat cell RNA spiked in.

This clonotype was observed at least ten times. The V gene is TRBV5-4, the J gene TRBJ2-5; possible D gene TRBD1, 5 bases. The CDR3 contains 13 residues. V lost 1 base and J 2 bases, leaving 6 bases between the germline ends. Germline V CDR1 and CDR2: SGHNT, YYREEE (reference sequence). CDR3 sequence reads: CASSLNRQETQYF. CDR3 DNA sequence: TGTGCCAGCAGCTTGAACAGGCAAGAGACCCAGTACTTC.

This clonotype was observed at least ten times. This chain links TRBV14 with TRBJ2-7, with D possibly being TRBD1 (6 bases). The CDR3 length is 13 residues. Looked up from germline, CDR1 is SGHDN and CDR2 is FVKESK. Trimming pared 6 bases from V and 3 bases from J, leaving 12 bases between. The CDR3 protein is CASRQQGSYEQYF. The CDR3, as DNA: TGTGCCAGCAGGCAACAGGGAAGCTACGAGCAGTACTTC.

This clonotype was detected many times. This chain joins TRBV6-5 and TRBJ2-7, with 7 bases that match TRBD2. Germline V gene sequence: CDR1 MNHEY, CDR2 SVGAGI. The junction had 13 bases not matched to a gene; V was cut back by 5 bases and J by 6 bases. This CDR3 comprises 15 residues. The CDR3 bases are TGTGCCAGCAGTACCGCGGGTAGGGAGGGCACCGAGCAGTACTTC. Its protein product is CASSTAGREGTEQYF.

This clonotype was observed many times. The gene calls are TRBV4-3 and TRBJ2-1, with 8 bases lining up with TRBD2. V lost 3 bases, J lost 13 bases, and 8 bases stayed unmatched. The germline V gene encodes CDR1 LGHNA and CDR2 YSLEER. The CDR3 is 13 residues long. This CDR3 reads CASSHGAGGRQFF. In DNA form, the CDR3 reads TGCGCCAGCAGCCACGGCGCGGGGGGCCGTCAGTTCTTC.

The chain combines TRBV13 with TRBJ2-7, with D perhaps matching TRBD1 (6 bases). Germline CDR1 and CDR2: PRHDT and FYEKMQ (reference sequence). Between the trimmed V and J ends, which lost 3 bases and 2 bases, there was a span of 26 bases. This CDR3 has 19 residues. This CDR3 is CASSFQGYTTSIVPYEQYF. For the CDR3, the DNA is TGTGCCAGCAGCTTTCAGGGGTACACGACCAGTATCGTTCCCTACGAGCAGTACTTC. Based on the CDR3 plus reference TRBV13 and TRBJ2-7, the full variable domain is AAGVIQSPRHLIKEKRETATLKCYPIPRHDTVYWYQQGPGQDPQFLISFYEKMQSDKGSIPDRFSAQQFSDYHSELNMSSLELGDSALYFCASSFQGYTTSIVPYEQYFGPGTRLTVT.

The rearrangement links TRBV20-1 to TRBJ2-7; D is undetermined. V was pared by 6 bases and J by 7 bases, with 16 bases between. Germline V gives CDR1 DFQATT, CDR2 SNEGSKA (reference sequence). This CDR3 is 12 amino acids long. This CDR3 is CSANLIGEEQYF. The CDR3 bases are TGCAGTGCCAACCTTATTGGGGAAGAGCAGTACTTC.

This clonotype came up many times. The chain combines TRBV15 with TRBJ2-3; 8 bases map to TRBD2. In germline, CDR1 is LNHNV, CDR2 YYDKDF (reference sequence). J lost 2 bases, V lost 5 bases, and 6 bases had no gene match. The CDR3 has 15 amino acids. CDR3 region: CATSAVAGYTDTQYF. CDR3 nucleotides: TGTGCCACCAGCGCAGTAGCGGGATACACAGATACGCAGTATTTT.

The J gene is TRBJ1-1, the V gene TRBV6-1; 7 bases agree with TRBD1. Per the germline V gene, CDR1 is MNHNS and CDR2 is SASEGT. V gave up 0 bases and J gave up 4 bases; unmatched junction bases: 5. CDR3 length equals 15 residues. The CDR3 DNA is TGTGCCAGCAGTGAAGCGGTCAGGGGGGGCACTGAAGCTTTCTTT. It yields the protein CASSEAVRGGTEAFF.

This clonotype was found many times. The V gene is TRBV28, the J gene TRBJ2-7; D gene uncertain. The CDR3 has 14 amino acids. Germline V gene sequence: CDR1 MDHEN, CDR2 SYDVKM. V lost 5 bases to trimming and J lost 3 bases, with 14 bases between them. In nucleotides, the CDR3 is TGTGCCAGCAGTCCCCACGTTAAGGTCTACGAGCAGTACTTC. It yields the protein CASSPHVKVYEQYF.

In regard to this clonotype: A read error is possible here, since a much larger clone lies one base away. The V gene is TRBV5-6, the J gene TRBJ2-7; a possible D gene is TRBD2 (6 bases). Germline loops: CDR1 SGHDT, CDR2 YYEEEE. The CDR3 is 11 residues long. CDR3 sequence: CVSSWAGSQYF. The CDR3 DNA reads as TGTGTCAGCAGCTGGGCGGGGTCCCAGTACTTC.

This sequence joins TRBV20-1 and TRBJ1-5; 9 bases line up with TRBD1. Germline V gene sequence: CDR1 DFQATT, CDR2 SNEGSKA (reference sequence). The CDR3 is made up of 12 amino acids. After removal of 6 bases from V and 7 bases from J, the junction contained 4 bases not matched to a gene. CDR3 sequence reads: CSARQGEQPQHF. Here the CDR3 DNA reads TGCAGTGCCCGACAGGGGGAACAGCCCCAGCATTTT.

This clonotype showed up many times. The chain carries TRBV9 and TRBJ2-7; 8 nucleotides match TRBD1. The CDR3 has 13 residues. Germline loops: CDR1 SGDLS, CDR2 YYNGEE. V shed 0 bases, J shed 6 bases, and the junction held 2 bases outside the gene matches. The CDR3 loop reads CASSVVTGGEQYF. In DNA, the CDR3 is TGTGCCAGCAGCGTAGTCACAGGGGGCGAGCAGTACTTC.

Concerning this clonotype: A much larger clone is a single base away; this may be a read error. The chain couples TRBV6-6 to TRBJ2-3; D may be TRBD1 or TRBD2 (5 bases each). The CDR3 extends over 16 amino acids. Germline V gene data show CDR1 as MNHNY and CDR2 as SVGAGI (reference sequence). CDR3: CASSSPSRGAPDTQCF. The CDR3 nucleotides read TGTGCCAGCAGTTCCCCTTCCCGAGGGGCCCCAGATACGCAGTGTTTT.

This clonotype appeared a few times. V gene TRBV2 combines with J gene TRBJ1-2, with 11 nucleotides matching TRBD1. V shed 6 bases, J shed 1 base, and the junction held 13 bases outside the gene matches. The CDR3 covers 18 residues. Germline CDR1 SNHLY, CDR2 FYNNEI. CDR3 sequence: CASSHADPGTGGNYGYTF. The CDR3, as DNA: TGTGCCAGCAGCCATGCCGATCCCGGGACAGGGGGTAACTATGGCTACACCTTC.

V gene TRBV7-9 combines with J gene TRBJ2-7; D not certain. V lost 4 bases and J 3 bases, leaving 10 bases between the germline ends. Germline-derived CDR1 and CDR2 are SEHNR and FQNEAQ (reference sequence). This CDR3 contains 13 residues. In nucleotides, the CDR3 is TGTGCCAGCAGCTACGGCGACTTCTACGAGCAGTACTTC. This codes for CASSYGDFYEQYF.

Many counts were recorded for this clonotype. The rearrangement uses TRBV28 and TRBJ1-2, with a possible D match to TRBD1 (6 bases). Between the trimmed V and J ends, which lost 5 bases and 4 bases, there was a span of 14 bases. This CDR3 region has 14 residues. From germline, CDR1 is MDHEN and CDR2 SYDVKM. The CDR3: CASSPYRVSYGYTF. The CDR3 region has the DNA TGTGCCAGCAGTCCCTACAGGGTGAGCTATGGCTACACCTTC.

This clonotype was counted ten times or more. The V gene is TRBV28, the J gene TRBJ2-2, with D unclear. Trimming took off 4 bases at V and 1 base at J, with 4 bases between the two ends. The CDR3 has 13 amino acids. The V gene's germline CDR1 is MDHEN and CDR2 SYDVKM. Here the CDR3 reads CASSYENTGELFF. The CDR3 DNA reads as TGTGCCAGCAGTTATGAGAACACCGGGGAGCTGTTTTTT.

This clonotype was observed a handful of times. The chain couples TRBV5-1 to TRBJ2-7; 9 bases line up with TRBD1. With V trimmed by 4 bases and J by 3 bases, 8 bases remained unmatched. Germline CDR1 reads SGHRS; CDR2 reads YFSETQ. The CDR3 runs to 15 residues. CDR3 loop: CASSAQGAVNYEQYF. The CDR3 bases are TGCGCCAGCAGCGCACAGGGGGCGGTGAACTACGAGCAGTACTTC.

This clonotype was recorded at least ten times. CDR3 sequence: CASSYGPGLSSYEQYF. The CDR3 DNA reads TGTGCCAGCAGTTACGGGCCGGGGTTGAGCTCCTACGAGCAGTACTTC. This chain connects TRBV6-2 or TRBV6-3 to TRBJ2-7, with D perhaps TRBD2 (5 bases). The germline CDR1 and CDR2 sequences are MNHEY and SVGEGT. This CDR3 is 16 amino acids long. V dropped 2 bases and J dropped 0 bases, with 14 bases sitting between them.

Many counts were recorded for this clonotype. The CDR3 reads CASSLGPAAEQYF. CDR3 bases: TGTGCCAGCAGCTTAGGCCCGGCGGCGGAGCAGTACTTC. The V and J genes are TRBV7-9 and TRBJ2-7, with D uncertain. Trimming took 1 base from V and 7 from J, leaving 11 bases between them. The CDR3 is 13 amino acids. Germline-derived CDR1 and CDR2 are SEHNR and FQNEAQ (reference sequence).

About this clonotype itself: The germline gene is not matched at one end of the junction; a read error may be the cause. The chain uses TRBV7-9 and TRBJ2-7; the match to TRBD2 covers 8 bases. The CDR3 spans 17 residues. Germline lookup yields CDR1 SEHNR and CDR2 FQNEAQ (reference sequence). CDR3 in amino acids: CASSSPGLEGLGYGQYF. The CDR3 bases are TGTGCCAGCAGCTCGCCGGGACTAGAGGGTTTGGGGTACGGGCAGTACTTC.